This T cell receptor (beta chain) was sequenced during a study of early T cells in non-severe SARS-CoV-2 infection. This CDR3 contains 16 residues. V dropped 3 bases and J dropped 4 bases, with 19 bases sitting between them. Per germline, CDR1 MNHEY and CDR2 SVGEGT. TCRdb fed the 5' RACE reads into MiXCR, producing one record per CDR3 protein. The table includes 35,000 or so distinct CDR3 sequences, about 4.7% detected once. Sequencing used whole blood. This clonotype was sampled from an adult who was a healthcare worker with PCR-confirmed SARS-CoV-2 infection or an uninfected control (not recorded which). The V gene is TRBV6-2 or TRBV6-3, the J gene TRBJ2-7, with D perhaps given as TRBD1 or TRBD2 (5 bases each). The chain's CDR3 is CASSYSPSGRVYEQYF. CDR3 DNA sequence: TGTGCCAGCAGTTATTCACCTTCGGGACGAGTATACGAGCAGTACTTC.